The text below deals with one TCR beta chain. Its antigen is not yet known. Per-base qualities were not stored, and no clone one base away is much larger. This record comes from a study of T cell changes during pregnancy in multiple sclerosis (dated by TCRdb to about 2019). About the full investigation: In women with multiple sclerosis, the researchers looked at how the T cell repertoire shifted as pregnancy progressed.

CDR1 and CDR2, looked up from the germline V gene, are SNHLY and FYNNEI. Trimming removed 3 bases from V and 0 bases from J, leaving 12 bases between the germline ends. The CDR3 starts with the cysteine, ends with the phenylalanine, and has 17 residues. Solely the CDR3 DNA is kept, with 51 bases framed from the first base. Library preparation employed the immunoSEQ multiplex PCR assay. Sourced from immuneACCESS, this table was stored by TCRdb with only in-frame sequences that have V and J called. A share of the clones is absent; for the studies checked, an unresolved V gene accounts for under half, and the remainder has no known explanation. The sample table contains 75,000 to 95,000 clones; only one count was recorded for roughly 90% of them. Clones ranked in the top ten supply 0.85% to 0.95% of the sample.

The chain links TRBV2 with TRBJ1-6, with no confident D gene call. The TCR was taken from a female donor with multiple sclerosis, enrolled in a pregnancy study. Sample: peripheral blood, taken before pregnancy. The sequenced DNA: TGTGCCAGCAGTGAGAGTACAGTTAGCTCCTATAATTCACCCCTCCACTTT. It codes for CASSESTVSSYNSPLHF.